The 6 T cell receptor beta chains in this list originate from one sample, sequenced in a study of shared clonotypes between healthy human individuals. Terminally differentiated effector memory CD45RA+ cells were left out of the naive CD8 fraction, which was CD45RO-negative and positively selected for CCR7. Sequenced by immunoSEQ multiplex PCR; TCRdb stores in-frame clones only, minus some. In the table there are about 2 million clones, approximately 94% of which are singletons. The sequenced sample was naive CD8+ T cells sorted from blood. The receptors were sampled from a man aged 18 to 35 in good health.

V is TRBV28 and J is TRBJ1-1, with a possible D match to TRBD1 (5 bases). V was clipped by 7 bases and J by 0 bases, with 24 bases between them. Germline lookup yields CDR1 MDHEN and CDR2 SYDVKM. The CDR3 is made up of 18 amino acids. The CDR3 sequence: CASTPFIQLGTLNTEAFF. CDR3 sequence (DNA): TGTGCCAGCACCCCCTTTATCCAGTTGGGGACGTTGAACACTGAAGCTTTCTTT.

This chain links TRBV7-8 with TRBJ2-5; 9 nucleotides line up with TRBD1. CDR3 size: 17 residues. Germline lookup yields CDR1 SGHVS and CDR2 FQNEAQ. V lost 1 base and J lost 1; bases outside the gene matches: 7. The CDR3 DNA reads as TGTGCCAGCAGCTTAGATCAGGGGACAGGGATCCAAGAGACCCAGTACTTC. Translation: CASSLDQGTGIQETQYF.

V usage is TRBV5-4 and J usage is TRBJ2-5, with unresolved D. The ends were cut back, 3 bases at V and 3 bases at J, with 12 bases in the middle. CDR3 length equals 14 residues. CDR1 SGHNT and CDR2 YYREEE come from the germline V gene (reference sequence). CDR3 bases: TGTGCCAGCAGCTCCCTCGACACCGAAGAGACCCAGTACTTC. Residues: CASSSLDTEETQYF.

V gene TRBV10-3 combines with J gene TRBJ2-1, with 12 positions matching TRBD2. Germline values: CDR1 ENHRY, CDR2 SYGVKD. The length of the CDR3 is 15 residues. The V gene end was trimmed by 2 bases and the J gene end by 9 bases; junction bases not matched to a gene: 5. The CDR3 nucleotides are TGTGCCATCAGTGAGACTAGCGGGGGGCGAGGTGAGCAGTTCTTC. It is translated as CAISETSGGRGEQFF.

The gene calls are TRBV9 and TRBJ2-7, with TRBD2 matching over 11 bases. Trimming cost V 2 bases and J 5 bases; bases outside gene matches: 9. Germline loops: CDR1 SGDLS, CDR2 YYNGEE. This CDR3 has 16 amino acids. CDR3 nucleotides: TGTGCCAGCAGCGTGGGGGGGACTAGCGGACGCCACGAGCAGTACTTC. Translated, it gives CASSVGGTSGRHEQYF. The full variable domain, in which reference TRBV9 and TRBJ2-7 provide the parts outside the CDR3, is DSGVTQTPKHLITATGQRVTLRCSPRSGDLSVYWYQQSLDQGLQFLIQYYNGEERAKGNILERFSAQQFPDLHSELNLSSLELGDSALYFCASSVGGTSGRHEQYFGPGTRLTVT.

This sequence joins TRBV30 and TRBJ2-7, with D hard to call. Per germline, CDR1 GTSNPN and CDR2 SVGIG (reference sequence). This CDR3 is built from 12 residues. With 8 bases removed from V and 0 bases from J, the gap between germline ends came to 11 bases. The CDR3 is CAANTDSYEQYF. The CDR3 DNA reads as TGTGCCGCAAACACGGACTCCTACGAGCAGTACTTC.